The 20 T cell receptor beta chains below come from one sample, sequenced in a study of shared clonotypes between healthy human individuals. Selected positively for CCR7 and CD45RO-negative, naive CD8 cells excluded terminally differentiated effector memory CD45RA+ cells. The data were produced by immunoSEQ multiplex PCR, yet TCRdb's version contains in-frame clones alone and is incomplete. The sample consists of just over 2,000,000 clones, about 95% of them appearing once. Source material: naive CD8+ T cells sorted from blood. The receptors were gathered from a young man in good health.

The rearrangement links TRBV6-5 to TRBJ2-1; D remains ambiguous. V lost 5 bases and J 5 bases, leaving 10 bases between the germline ends. There are 13 residues in the CDR3. Germline V gene data show CDR1 as MNHEY and CDR2 as SVGAGI. DNA of the CDR3: TGTGCCAGCAGTCCGACCCCCGACAATGAGCAGTTCTTC. Translation: CASSPTPDNEQFF.

V and J are TRBV4-1 and TRBJ2-7; D possibly uses TRBD1 or TRBD2 (5 bases each). Trimming took 1 base from V and 0 from J, leaving 10 bases between them. In germline, CDR1 is MGHRA, CDR2 YSYEKL. The CDR3 is 15 amino acids. The CDR3 region is CASSQGPGTSYEQYF. Written as DNA, the CDR3 is TGCGCCAGCAGCCAAGGACCAGGGACCTCCTACGAGCAGTACTTC.

V usage is TRBV5-1 and J usage is TRBJ2-2, with 12 bases fitting TRBD2. Trimming took 5 bases from V and 6 from J; bases not matched to a gene: 8. CDR1 is SGHRS and CDR2 is YFSETQ in the germline V gene. The CDR3 loop spans 16 amino acids. CDR3 protein: CASSPRLAGVPGELFF. The CDR3 DNA is TGCGCCAGCAGTCCCCGACTAGCGGGAGTTCCCGGGGAGCTGTTTTTT.

CDR3 amino acids: CASSYSWPSTDTQYF. The CDR3 coding sequence is TGTGCCAGCAGTTACTCCTGGCCAAGCACAGATACGCAGTATTTT. This sequence joins TRBV6-5 and TRBJ2-3; D remains ambiguous. CDR1 and CDR2 from the germline V gene are MNHEY and SVGAGI. This CDR3 is built from 15 residues. The V and J ends lost 0 bases and 0 bases respectively, with 7 bases between them.

About this clone itself: At one end the junction does not follow the germline gene, possibly because of a read error. The genes are TRBV7-7 and TRBJ2-3; D may be TRBD2 (6 bases). The CDR3 runs to 18 residues. The germline V gene encodes CDR1 SSHAT and CDR2 FNYEAQ (reference sequence). CDR3 in DNA: TGTGCTAGCAGCTCATGGGAGGAGGGCTTGAGAGGGACAGATACGCAGTATTTT. Its translation is CASSSWEEGLRGTDTQYF.

In nucleotides, the CDR3 is TGTGCCAGCAGTTGGCGATCAAAGGGGTCCACTGAAGCTTTCTTT. It translates to CASSWRSKGSTEAFF. The V gene is TRBV28, the J gene TRBJ1-1; a weak D match, TRBD1 (5 bases). Germline loops: CDR1 MDHEN, CDR2 SYDVKM. The CDR3 has 15 residues. V was pared by 4 bases and J by 4 bases, with 16 bases between.

The chain links TRBV4-3 to TRBJ1-4; 8 positions match TRBD1. Germline V CDR1 and CDR2: LGHNA, YSLEER. CDR3 length equals 16 residues. J gave up 6 bases and V 3 bases, and 9 bases lay outside the gene matches. CDR3 in amino acids: CASSQVYDRGDEKLFF. CDR3 bases: TGCGCCAGCAGCCAGGTCTACGACAGGGGAGATGAAAAACTGTTTTTT.

V gene TRBV28 combines with J gene TRBJ2-3, with D possibly TRBD2 on 5 matching bases. Trimming removed 5 bases at V and 0 bases at J, with 12 bases between. This CDR3 has 15 residues. Germline CDR1 is MDHEN and CDR2 is SYDVKM. The CDR3 is CASSLKRSSTDTQYF. Here the CDR3 DNA reads TGTGCCAGCAGTCTAAAGCGGAGTAGCACAGATACGCAGTATTTT.

This clone was counted once. The gene calls are TRBV4-1 and TRBJ1-2; D might be TRBD1 (6 bases). CDR1 MGHRA and CDR2 YSYEKL come from the germline V gene. The ends were cut back, 0 bases at V and 6 bases at J, with 14 bases in the middle. The CDR3 is 15 residues long. The CDR3 is CASSQDPGTRHGYTF. In DNA form, the CDR3 reads TGCGCCAGCAGCCAAGATCCCGGGACACGGCATGGCTACACCTTC.

Written as DNA, the CDR3 is TGTGCCAGCAGTTCACTCCAGGTAGCGGGGTTGGAGACCCAGTACTTC. Protein sequence: CASSSLQVAGLETQYF. V and J are TRBV27 and TRBJ2-5, with 8 bases lining up with TRBD2. The CDR3 is made up of 16 amino acids. V gave up 4 bases and J gave up 5 bases; unmatched junction bases: 12. CDR1 is MNHEY and CDR2 is SMNVEV in the germline V gene (reference sequence).

V gene TRBV5-3 combines with J gene TRBJ2-7; TRBD1 is a possible D gene (5 bases). TRBV5-3 counts as an open reading frame of uncertain function. The CDR3 is made up of 14 amino acids. Trimming removed 0 bases from V and 5 bases from J, with 12 bases in between. The CDR3 loop reads CARSLEGKHHEQYF. The CDR3 DNA sequence: TGTGCCAGAAGCTTGGAGGGGAAGCACCACGAGCAGTACTTC.

This clone was seen a single time. The V gene is TRBV7-2, the J gene TRBJ2-7; 8 nucleotides agree with TRBD2. Germline V gene lookup returns CDR1 SGHTA and CDR2 FQGNSA. The CDR3 consists of 15 residues. V shed 1 base and J 7 bases; nucleotides not matched to a gene: 9. CDR3 residues: CASSLEGGRKREQYF. DNA of the CDR3: TGTGCCAGCAGCTTAGAGGGCGGGAGGAAAAGGGAGCAGTACTTC. The full variable domain, with the rest looked up from reference TRBV7-2 and TRBJ2-7, is GAGVSQSPSNKVTEKGKDVELRCDPISGHTALYWYRQSLGQGLEFLIYFQGNSAPDKSGLPSDRFSAERTGGSVSTLTIQRTQQEDSAVYLCASSLEGGRKREQYFGPGTRLTVT.

The chain uses TRBV27 and TRBJ1-1, with no clear D. V was trimmed by 5 bases and J by 0 bases, leaving 13 bases between them. The CDR3 has 15 residues. Germline loops: CDR1 MNHEY, CDR2 SMNVEV (reference sequence). This CDR3 is CASSAAGPMNTEAFF. CDR3 DNA: TGTGCCAGCAGTGCCGCCGGGCCTATGAACACTGAAGCTTTCTTT.

The chain joins TRBV13 to TRBJ2-7; D gene unclear. CDR3 length: 12 residues. CDR1 and CDR2 from the germline V gene are PRHDT and FYEKMQ (reference sequence). V gave up 6 bases and J gave up 7 bases, with 13 bases separating them. CDR3 coding DNA: TGTGCCAGCAGTTTTTACTTGGGGGAGCAGTACTTC. Its translation: CASSFYLGEQYF. Full variable domain (missing parts from reference TRBV13 and TRBJ2-7): AAGVIQSPRHLIKEKRETATLKCYPIPRHDTVYWYQQGPGQDPQFLISFYEKMQSDKGSIPDRFSAQQFSDYHSELNMSSLELGDSALYFCASSFYLGEQYFGPGTRLTVT.

The V and J genes are TRBV30 and TRBJ1-1; D call uncertain. The V and J ends lost 0 bases and 3 bases respectively, with 8 bases between them. Germline CDR1 is GTSNPN and CDR2 is SVGIG (reference sequence). The CDR3 sequence is 13 residues long. The CDR3 region has the DNA TGTGCCTGGAGTGTAGACCGGGACACTGAAGCTTTCTTT. This codes for CAWSVDRDTEAFF.

This chain links TRBV13 with TRBJ2-3, with 7 nucleotides matching TRBD2. Trimming removed 4 bases from V and 3 bases from J; junction bases left unmatched: 16. The germline gives CDR1 PRHDT, CDR2 FYEKMQ (reference sequence). The CDR3 is made up of 18 amino acids. CDR3 residues: CASSSRGGAGDRTDTQYF. The DNA for the CDR3 is TGTGCCAGCAGCTCCCGGGGAGGGGCGGGAGACCGTACAGATACGCAGTATTTT.

CDR3 protein: CASNYPEGAYYGYTF. CDR3 sequence (DNA): TGTGCCAGCAACTACCCAGAGGGGGCCTACTATGGCTACACCTTC. V and J are TRBV28 and TRBJ1-2; 7 bases are a match to TRBD1. The J segment lost 3 bases and the V segment lost 7 bases, leaving 11 bases of the junction unmatched. The CDR3 consists of 15 residues. In germline, CDR1 is MDHEN, CDR2 SYDVKM.

In the case of this clone: Other DNA variants within this sample encode the same CDR3. The chain carries TRBV5-4 and TRBJ1-2; the match to TRBD1 covers 7 bases. CDR1 and CDR2 (germline): SGHNT, YYREEE (reference sequence). The CDR3 consists of 13 residues. V dropped 2 bases and J dropped 6; count of bases not matched to a gene: 4. CDR3 DNA sequence: TGTGCCAGCAGCTTTACAGGGGTGGATGGCTACACCTTC. Translated: CASSFTGVDGYTF.

Here the CDR3 reads CASSLGYFQDYGYTF. The DNA of the CDR3 is TGTGCCAGCAGCTTAGGATATTTCCAGGACTATGGCTACACCTTC. This chain links TRBV11-2 with TRBJ1-2; D remains ambiguous. Germline CDR1 and CDR2: SGHAT and FQNNGV. The CDR3 loop spans 15 amino acids. V was cut by 1 base and J by 3 bases, with 12 bases left in between.

The V call is TRBV19, the J call TRBJ1-2; weak D call: TRBD1 (5 bases). This CDR3 contains 13 residues. Deletions cut 5 bases from V and 3 bases from J, with 10 bases between. The V gene's germline CDR1 is LNHDA and CDR2 SQIVND (reference sequence). CDR3 coding DNA: TGTGCCAGTAGTTCCTTCAGGGACTATGGCTACACCTTC. It translates to CASSSFRDYGYTF.